The 2 T cell receptor beta chains in this list originate from one sample, sequenced in a study of T cell repertoires in cytomegalovirus infection. These receptors' targets are unknown. One entry per CDR3 protein results from TCRdb running MiXCR on the reads. The sample contains 350,000 to 400,000 distinct CDR3 sequences, about a third of which appear only once. The material sequenced was cultured PBMCs, taken from culture after CMV antigen stimulation. The receptors were gathered from a human donor in good health (CMV status not recorded). Some clones in this sample may be carry-over from other donors' samples.

This clonotype was recorded many times. The CDR3 loop is CASSPGRGNEKLFF. In DNA form, the CDR3 reads TGTGCCAGCAGCCCAGGAAGGGGGAATGAAAAACTGTTTTTT. The chain employs TRBV7-9 and TRBJ1-4; a possible D gene is TRBD1 (6 bases). Germline loops: CDR1 SEHNR, CDR2 FQNEAQ (reference sequence). The CDR3 loop spans 14 amino acids. V lost 5 bases, J lost 5 bases, and 12 bases lay in between.

Only a few counts were recorded for this clonotype. The V and J genes are TRBV5-6 and TRBJ1-1; D is unclear. Germline CDR1 is SGHDT and CDR2 is YYEEEE. V was clipped by 5 bases and J by 2 bases, with 13 bases between them. This CDR3 region has 14 residues. The CDR3 sequence: CASSLTSPNTEAFF. The CDR3 nucleotides are TGTGCCAGCAGTTTAACAAGCCCAAACACTGAAGCTTTCTTT.